A single sample is the source of the 30 T cell receptor beta chains below, sequenced in a study of blood T cells in healthy people across ages. Primers used in a second PCR of about 6 to 12 cycles were a sample-barcoded 5' primer and a J-beta primer mix. MiXCR was run by TCRdb on the 5' RACE reads, yielding one entry per CDR3 protein. The profile shows 600,000 to 850,000 distinct CDR3 sequences, more than 40% of them singletons. The material sequenced was blood. These receptor sequences come from a woman aged 55-70 years in good health.

This clonotype was counted only a few times. The rearrangement uses TRBV20-1 and TRBJ2-5; maybe TRBD2 (7 bases). There are 13 residues in the CDR3. Per germline, CDR1 DFQATT and CDR2 SNEGSKA (reference sequence). V was shortened by 6 bases and J by 5 bases, with 16 bases between the two germline ends. The CDR3 protein is CSAVGGGGETQYF. The CDR3 coding sequence is TGCAGTGCCGTTGGCGGGGGCGGGGAGACCCAGTACTTC.

The sample holds many counts of this clonotype. The chain combines TRBV12-3 or TRBV12-4 with TRBJ2-6; TRBD1 is a possible D gene (6 bases). Trimming cost V 6 bases and J 4 bases, with 13 bases left between them. The length of the CDR3 is 15 residues. The CDR3 region is CASSPTGYGANVLTF. The CDR3 coding sequence is TGTGCCAGCAGCCCAACAGGGTACGGGGCCAACGTCCTGACTTTC.

The sample holds many counts of this clonotype. V is TRBV6-5 and J is TRBJ2-5; 7 nucleotides agree with TRBD1. The CDR3 has 17 amino acids. The junction had 8 bases not matched to a gene; V was cut back by 0 bases and J by 1 base. The germline CDR1 and CDR2 sequences are MNHEY and SVGAGI. The DNA for the CDR3 is TGTGCCAGCAGTTACTCGGGGGCAGGGGGTAGCCAAGAGACCCAGTACTTC. Protein: CASSYSGAGGSQETQYF.

The genes are TRBV6-2 or TRBV6-3 and TRBJ1-5; no reliable D call. The CDR3 contains 11 residues. Looked up from germline, CDR1 is MNHEY and CDR2 is SVGEGT. The ends were cut back, 3 bases at V and 7 bases at J, with 4 bases in the middle. Written as DNA, the CDR3 is TGTGCCAGCAGTTATGTCCAGCCCCAGCATTTT. Translating gives CASSYVQPQHF.

With regard to this clonotype: This may be a read error: a much more frequent sequence differs by one nucleotide. The rearrangement uses TRBV30 and TRBJ2-1; possibly TRBD1 for D (5 bases). The CDR3 spans 14 residues. Germline CDR1 reads GTSNPN; CDR2 reads SVGIG (reference sequence). The CDR3 DNA sequence: TGTGTCTGGAGTGAACAGGCATCTGGCGATGAGCAGTTCTTC. Translation: CVWSEQASGDEQFF.

A word on this clonotype: Since a much larger clone is just one base distant, this may be a read error. The V and J genes are TRBV2 and TRBJ2-5; D is perhaps TRBD2 (5 bases). The J call is uncertain, as TRBJ2-1 better fits the DNA end. The germline gives CDR1 SNHLY, CDR2 FYNNEI. This CDR3 spans 13 amino acids. The CDR3 here is CATEREPEETQFF. CDR3 nucleotides: TGTGCCACCGAAAGGGAGCCCGAGGAGACCCAGTTCTTC.

Only a few counts were recorded for this clonotype. The V gene is TRBV7-2, the J gene TRBJ2-1, with 9 bases fitting TRBD1. The CDR3 loop spans 16 amino acids. CDR1 and CDR2 (germline): SGHTA, FQGNSA. Trimming removed 1 base from V and 8 bases from J; junction bases left unmatched: 9. The DNA of the CDR3 is TGTGCCAGCAGCTTAGTTAGGACAGGGGTACAAGATGAGCAGTTCTTC. Translated: CASSLVRTGVQDEQFF.

This clonotype was seen a few times. A much larger clone lies a single base off, so this may be a read error. The CDR3 region is CATSDSMVHRGPRPPYNEQYF. The CDR3 DNA sequence: TGTGCCACCAGTGATTCCATGGTCCACAGGGGGCCCCGCCCTCCCTACAATGAGCAGTACTTC. The chain links TRBV24-1 to TRBJ2-1; 9 bases map to TRBD1. The J call may be in error: the DNA end matches TRBJ2-7 better. Germline V gene data show CDR1 as KGHDR and CDR2 as SFDVKD. This CDR3 comprises 21 residues.

With regard to this clonotype: A read error is possible here, since a much larger clone lies one base away. The chain uses TRBV5-4 and TRBJ2-7; D is ambiguous. The CDR3 runs 13 residues. Trimming took 2 bases from V and 3 from J, leaving 9 bases between them. CDR1 is SGHNT and CDR2 is YYREEE in the germline V gene (reference sequence). CDR3 in amino acids: CASSFNPDYEQYF. CDR3 sequence (DNA): TGTGCCAGCAGCTTTAACCCCGACTACGAGCAGTACTTC.

This clonotype occurred a few times. The V call is TRBV20-1, the J call TRBJ2-7; the match to TRBD2 covers 14 bases. This CDR3 is built from 21 residues. V lost 0 bases, J lost 3 bases, and 19 bases stayed unmatched. The germline V gene has CDR1 DFQATT and CDR2 SNEGSKA (reference sequence). For the CDR3, the DNA is TGCAGTGCTAGAGATCCCCTGGGCGGACTAGCGGGAGGAGGGGTAGGCTACGAGCAGTACTTC. Translated, it gives CSARDPLGGLAGGGVGYEQYF.

The chain links TRBV2 to TRBJ2-1; 10 bases are a match to TRBD2. Trimming cost V 0 bases and J 3 bases; bases outside gene matches: 5. Germline V gene lookup returns CDR1 SNHLY and CDR2 FYNNEI. The CDR3 extends over 17 amino acids. The CDR3 protein is CASSEATGLASYNEQFF. CDR3 bases: TGTGCCAGCAGTGAAGCGACGGGACTAGCGAGCTACAATGAGCAGTTCTTC. The whole variable domain, filled in from reference TRBV2 and TRBJ2-1, reads EPEVTQTPSHQVTQMGQEVILRCVPISNHLYFYWYRQILGQKVEFLVSFYNNEISEKSEIFDDQFSVERPDGSNFTLKIRSTKLEDSAMYFCASSEATGLASYNEQFFGPGTRLTVL.

V usage is TRBV6-6 and J usage is TRBJ2-4, with TRBD1 identical over 9 bases. The DNA end is a closer match to TRBJ2-7, so the J assignment may be wrong. CDR3 size: 15 residues. Germline V gives CDR1 MNHNY, CDR2 SVGAGI (reference sequence). For the CDR3, the DNA is TGTGCCAGCAAAAACAGGGGGCCTGGGTCCTACGAGCAGTACTTC. It is translated as CASKNRGPGSYEQYF.

V gene TRBV4-3 combines with J gene TRBJ2-1, with unresolved D. CDR1 is LGHNA, CDR2 YSLEER, per germline. The V and J ends lost 0 bases and 1 base respectively, with 4 bases between them. This CDR3 is built from 14 residues. As DNA, the CDR3 is TGCGCCAGCAGCCAAGAGCCGTCCTACAATGAGCAGTTCTTC. Protein sequence: CASSQEPSYNEQFF.

V gene TRBV4-1 combines with J gene TRBJ2-7; D may be TRBD1 or TRBD2 (5 bases each). The length of the CDR3 is 15 residues. Per germline, CDR1 MGHRA and CDR2 YSYEKL. Trimming left V 0 bases short and J 10 bases short, with 19 bases between. CDR3 region: CASSQDIGGARGQYF. CDR3 DNA sequence: TGCGCCAGCAGCCAAGATATTGGGGGAGCCCGCGGTCAGTACTTC.

This clonotype was found a few times. This chain uses TRBV20-1 with TRBJ2-7; 7 nucleotides agree with TRBD1. The CDR3 consists of 13 residues. V shed 3 bases, J shed 4 bases, and the junction held 6 bases outside the gene matches. Germline lookup yields CDR1 DFQATT and CDR2 SNEGSKA (reference sequence). The CDR3: CSARGTADYEQYF. CDR3 coding DNA: TGCAGTGCTAGGGGGACAGCGGATTACGAGCAGTACTTC.

This chain joins TRBV14 and TRBJ1-2; no firm D call. CDR1 and CDR2 from the germline V gene are SGHDN and FVKESK. The CDR3 covers 14 residues. Trimming took off 2 bases at V and 3 bases at J, with 10 bases between the two ends. The CDR3 DNA sequence: TGTGCCAGCAGCCAAATGGACGGTTACTATGGCTACACCTTC. Amino acids: CASSQMDGYYGYTF.

Regarding this clonotype: A much larger clonotype is one base distant, so this may be a read error. CDR3 DNA sequence: TGCGCCAGCAGCTTGGAAGGACAGGGGCCAGAGCCCCAGTACTTC. Its translation: CASSLEGQGPEPQYF. This sequence joins TRBV5-1 and TRBJ2-5; 9 nucleotides agree with TRBD1. Germline V CDR1 and CDR2: SGHRS, YFSETQ. This CDR3 has 15 amino acids.

The table lists this clonotype with a few counts. The V and J genes are TRBV4-2 and TRBJ2-7, with a weak D call TRBD1 (6 bases). V lost 2 bases, J lost 5 bases, and 13 bases lay in between. The germline gives CDR1 LGHNA, CDR2 YNFKEQ. This CDR3 is 14 amino acids long. The CDR3 DNA sequence: TGTGCCAGCAGCCAACTGCAGGGGTGGAACGAGCAGTACTTC. Translated, it gives CASSQLQGWNEQYF.

The gene calls are TRBV9 and TRBJ1-4, with TRBD1 matching 10 bases. Per germline, CDR1 SGDLS and CDR2 YYNGEE. This CDR3 contains 15 residues. The V segment lost 0 bases and the J segment 8 bases; nucleotides outside the gene matches: 4. The CDR3 spells CASSVEGTGDEKLFF. CDR3 coding DNA: TGTGCCAGCAGCGTAGAGGGGACAGGGGACGAAAAACTGTTTTTT. Variable domain in full (rest from reference TRBV9 and TRBJ1-4): DSGVTQTPKHLITATGQRVTLRCSPRSGDLSVYWYQQSLDQGLQFLIQYYNGEERAKGNILERFSAQQFPDLHSELNLSSLELGDSALYFCASSVEGTGDEKLFFGSGTQLSVL.

The rearrangement uses TRBV2 and TRBJ1-5; D not certain. The V and J ends lost 4 bases and 2 bases respectively, with 15 bases between them. CDR3 size: 16 residues. Germline CDR1 and CDR2: SNHLY and FYNNEI. CDR3 nucleotides: TGTGCCAGCAGTGGCCCCTTGGGGTTGGGCAATCAGCCCCAGCATTTT. Protein: CASSGPLGLGNQPQHF. The complete variable domain, with remaining parts taken from reference TRBV2 and TRBJ1-5, reads EPEVTQTPSHQVTQMGQEVILRCVPISNHLYFYWYRQILGQKVEFLVSFYNNEISEKSEIFDDQFSVERPDGSNFTLKIRSTKLEDSAMYFCASSGPLGLGNQPQHFGDGTRLSIL.

This clonotype was seen more than once but under ten times. The V and J genes are TRBV4-1 and TRBJ2-3; 9 nucleotides match TRBD2. The CDR3 is 15 residues long. J gave up 5 bases and V 4 bases, and 7 bases lay outside the gene matches. Germline values: CDR1 MGHRA, CDR2 YSYEKL. In DNA form, the CDR3 reads TGCGCCAGCAGCCTGATGGGACTAGCCCTAGATACGCAGTATTTT. Translated: CASSLMGLALDTQYF.

The rearrangement uses TRBV20-1 and TRBJ2-7; tentatively, D is TRBD2 (6 bases). Trimming left V 2 bases short and J 1 base short, with 12 bases between. This CDR3 contains 14 residues. Germline values: CDR1 DFQATT, CDR2 SNEGSKA (reference sequence). The CDR3 DNA reads TGCAGTGCTAGACCTCGGGACTCTTCCTACGAGCAGTACTTC. Residues: CSARPRDSSYEQYF.

This rearrangement joins TRBV7-9 to TRBJ1-5; D is perhaps TRBD1 (6 bases). In germline, CDR1 is SEHNR, CDR2 FQNEAQ (reference sequence). V was shortened by 8 bases and J by 7 bases, with 18 bases between the two germline ends. The length of the CDR3 is 14 residues. The CDR3 reads CASGKTGLGQPQHF. CDR3 sequence (DNA): TGTGCCAGCGGTAAGACAGGATTGGGACAGCCCCAGCATTTT.

The chain combines TRBV20-1 with TRBJ2-5, with D possibly called TRBD1 or TRBD2 (5 bases each). The CDR3 runs to 14 residues. V was shortened by 2 bases and J by 1 base, with 11 bases between the two germline ends. Germline lookup yields CDR1 DFQATT and CDR2 SNEGSKA (reference sequence). CDR3 nucleotide sequence: TGCAGTGCTAGACCGCCTGGGGGCCAAGAGACCCAGTACTTC. The encoded protein is CSARPPGGQETQYF.

The chain employs TRBV5-1 and TRBJ1-3; tentatively, D is TRBD1 (6 bases). The CDR3 is 15 amino acids. Germline CDR1 SGHRS, CDR2 YFSETQ. V lost 7 bases and J 0 bases, leaving 14 bases between the germline ends. The CDR3, as DNA: TGCGCCAGCGGGATGGACAGTACCTCTGGAAACACCATATATTTT. It codes for CASGMDSTSGNTIYF.

The chain joins TRBV12-5 to TRBJ2-3; the D is unclear. This CDR3 spans 14 amino acids. CDR1 and CDR2 from the germline V gene are LGHNT and FRNRAP. The V and J ends lost 1 base and 0 bases respectively, with 5 bases between them. For the CDR3, the DNA is TGTGCTAGTGGTTTGGACCCAAGCACAGATACGCAGTATTTT. Its protein product is CASGLDPSTDTQYF.

At least ten counts were recorded for this clonotype. The chain combines TRBV11-2 with TRBJ2-3, with 10 bases identical to TRBD2. The ends lost 3 bases at V and 2 bases at J; junction bases unmatched: 2. This CDR3 is 15 amino acids long. Germline loops: CDR1 SGHAT, CDR2 FQNNGV. The DNA of the CDR3 is TGTGCCAGCAGCTTTCTAGCGGGGGACACAGATACGCAGTATTTT. It codes for CASSFLAGDTDTQYF.

The chain carries TRBV6-2 or TRBV6-3 and TRBJ2-1; D is possibly TRBD2 (6 bases). Trimming took 7 bases from V and 12 from J, leaving 19 bases between them. CDR1 and CDR2 from the germline V gene are MNHEY and SVGEGT. The CDR3 runs to 13 residues. This CDR3 reads CASIEGGADGQFF. The DNA for the CDR3 is TGTGCCAGCATTGAGGGAGGAGCCGATGGGCAGTTCTTC.

This clonotype was counted at least ten times. The rearrangement links TRBV6-1 to TRBJ1-1; D is ambiguous. Trimming cost V 4 bases and J 5 bases, with 8 bases left between them. The CDR3 runs 12 residues. The germline V gene has CDR1 MNHNS and CDR2 SASEGT. CDR3 in amino acids: CASSVSETEAFF. The CDR3 coding sequence is TGTGCCAGCAGTGTGTCAGAAACTGAAGCTTTCTTT.

The rearrangement joins TRBV14 to TRBJ2-4; D gene ambiguous. The closer fit of TRBJ2-7 to the DNA end suggests the J call may be wrong. Germline-derived CDR1 and CDR2 are SGHDN and FVKESK. The CDR3 is 16 residues long. The CDR3 nucleotides are TGTGCCAGCAGCCAAGAATGGGGAATTGGGGCCTACGAGCAGTACTTC. It translates to CASSQEWGIGAYEQYF.